This T cell receptor (beta chain) was identified during a study of identifying expanded T cells in peripheral blood (dated by TCRdb to between 2019 and 2020). General notes on the study: Technical replicates were generated by sequencing separate aliquots of the same genomic DNA pool, and four replicates were compared pairwise.

Here is what the overall study found, with its caveats: It was expected by the authors that biological variance in healthy repertoires might increase further over much longer intervals, such as months to years. The binomial model flagged 0.9 to 1.5 differentially abundant clones between technical replicates, compared with about 17 over around two weeks and 19 over around four weeks. In all healthy donors, the variance in clone template counts between samples taken two weeks apart rose significantly as total template count increased. Across all healthy-donor time intervals, the beta-binomial model significantly lowered both the number of clones called differentially abundant and the false-positive rate.

No immune events such as infections were documented for the healthy donors during the collection period. Time-dependent variance in a beta-binomial model of T-cell clone differential abundance was calibrated using healthy-donor blood repertoires as a training cohort. The training cohort comprised roughly ten healthy donors, 3 female and 7 male. The donors were between about 25 and 70 years old, with an average age of about 40 years. Whole blood was collected from each healthy donor at three time points spaced two weeks apart and obtained from a commercial supplier. Genomic DNA was extracted from unsorted whole blood for immunosequencing. This clone was seen a handful of times. The target of this receptor is not known. Per-base qualities were not stored, and no clone one base away is much larger. The germline V gene (reference sequence) specifies SGHNT as CDR1 and YYREEE as CDR2. From V the trimming removes 0 bases and from J it removes 4 bases, while the gene matches leave 5 bases of the junction unaccounted for. The CDR3 runs 15 amino acids, cysteine and phenylalanine included. Left in the record is the CDR3 DNA by itself, 45 bases read in frame from the first base.

TCRbeta CDR3 regions were profiled with the immunoSEQ Assay using bias-controlled multiplex PCR amplification of genomic DNA. The original pipeline was this. To quantify the absolute abundance of each unique TCRbeta CDR3 region, the sequences were collapsed and filtered. Differential abundance was tested with a binomial (Fisher-equivalent) model and with a beta-binomial model adding time-dependent variance fitted from healthy donors. Clones with fewer than 5 combined templates were removed, and differential abundance was called for clones with a Benjamini-Hochberg FDR below 0.01. In the beta-binomial model, variance was expressed as a function of the total template count across the two samples, in the form v = (b*log(k)+a)^2. In TCRdb, the immuneACCESS table is reduced to in-frame sequences with V and J assigned. These tables do not hold every clone; where another copy was compared, an unresolved V gene accounts for under half, and the others remain unexplained. That table gives V, J and clone size, and the DNA gave D and trimming. The sample includes 80,000 to 95,000 clones, with approximately 90% observed a single time. The top ten clones comprise approximately 4% of the sample.

The chain couples TRBV5-4 to TRBJ1-1, with 8 central nucleotides matching TRBD1. The source material was blood. The receptor was derived from a person aged 18 to 75 in good health. The CDR3 protein: CASSLGSQGGTEAFF. Here is the DNA: TGTGCCAGCAGCTTGGGCTCACAGGGGGGCACTGAAGCTTTCTTT.